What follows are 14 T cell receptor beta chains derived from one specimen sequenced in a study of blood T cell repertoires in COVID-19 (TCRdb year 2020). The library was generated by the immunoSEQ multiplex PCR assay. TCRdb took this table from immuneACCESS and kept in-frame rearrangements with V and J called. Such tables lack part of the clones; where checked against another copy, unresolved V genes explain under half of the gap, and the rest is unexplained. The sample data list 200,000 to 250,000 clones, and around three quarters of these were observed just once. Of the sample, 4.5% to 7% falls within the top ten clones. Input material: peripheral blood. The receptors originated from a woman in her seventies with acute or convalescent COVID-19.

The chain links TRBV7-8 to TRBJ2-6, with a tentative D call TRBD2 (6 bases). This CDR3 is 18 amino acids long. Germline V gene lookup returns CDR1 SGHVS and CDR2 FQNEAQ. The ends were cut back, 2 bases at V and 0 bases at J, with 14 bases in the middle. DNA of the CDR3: TGTGCCAGCAGCTTATGGGAGGTCAGCGACTCTGGGGCCAACGTCCTGACTTTC. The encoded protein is CASSLWEVSDSGANVLTF.

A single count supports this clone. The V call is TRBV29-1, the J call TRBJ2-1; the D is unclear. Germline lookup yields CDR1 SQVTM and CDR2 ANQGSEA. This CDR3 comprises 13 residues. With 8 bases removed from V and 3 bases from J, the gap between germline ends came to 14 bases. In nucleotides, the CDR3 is TGCAGCTTAAGCCCCCCACTCTACAATGAGCAGTTCTTC. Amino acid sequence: CSLSPPLYNEQFF.

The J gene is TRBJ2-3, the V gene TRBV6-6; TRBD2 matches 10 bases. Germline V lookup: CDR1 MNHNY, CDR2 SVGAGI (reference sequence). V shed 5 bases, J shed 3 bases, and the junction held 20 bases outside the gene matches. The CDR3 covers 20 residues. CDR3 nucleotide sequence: TGTGCCAGCAGTCCCCTGGGACGGACTAGCGGCCCTTCTGGAACAGATACGCAGTATTTT. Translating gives CASSPLGRTSGPSGTDTQYF.

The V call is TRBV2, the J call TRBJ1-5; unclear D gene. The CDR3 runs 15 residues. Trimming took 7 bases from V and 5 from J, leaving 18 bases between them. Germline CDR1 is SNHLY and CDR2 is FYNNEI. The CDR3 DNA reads TGTGCCAGCAAACCGGGAGAGGAGGAGGATCAGCCCCAGCATTTT. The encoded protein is CASKPGEEEDQPQHF.

In nucleotides, the CDR3 is TGTGCCAGCTCACCACAGGGACTAGCGGTACCCAATGAGCAGTTCTTC. This encodes CASSPQGLAVPNEQFF. This chain connects TRBV18 to TRBJ2-1, with TRBD2 matching over 11 bases. Per the germline V gene, CDR1 is KGHSH and CDR2 is LQKENI. This CDR3 has 16 amino acids. Trimming cost V 1 base and J 6 bases; bases outside gene matches: 5.

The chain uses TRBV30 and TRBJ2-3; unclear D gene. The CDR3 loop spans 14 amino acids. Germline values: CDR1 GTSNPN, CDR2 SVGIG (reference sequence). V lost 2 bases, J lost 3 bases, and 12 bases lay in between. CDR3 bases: TGTGCCTGGAGTAATCATGGCCCGACAGATACGCAGTATTTT. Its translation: CAWSNHGPTDTQYF. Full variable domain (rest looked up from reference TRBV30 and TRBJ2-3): SQTIHQWPATLVQPVGSPLSLECTVEGTSNPNLYWYRQAAGRGLQLLFYSVGIGQISSEVPQNLSASRPQDRQFILSSKKLLLSDSGFYLCAWSNHGPTDTQYFGPGTRLTVL.

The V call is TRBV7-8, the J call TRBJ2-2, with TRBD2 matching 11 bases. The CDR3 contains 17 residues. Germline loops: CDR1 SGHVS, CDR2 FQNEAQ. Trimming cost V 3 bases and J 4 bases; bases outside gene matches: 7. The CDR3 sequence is CASSLGPGLAATGELFF. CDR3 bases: TGTGCCAGCAGCTTGGGGCCGGGACTAGCGGCCACCGGGGAGCTGTTTTTT.

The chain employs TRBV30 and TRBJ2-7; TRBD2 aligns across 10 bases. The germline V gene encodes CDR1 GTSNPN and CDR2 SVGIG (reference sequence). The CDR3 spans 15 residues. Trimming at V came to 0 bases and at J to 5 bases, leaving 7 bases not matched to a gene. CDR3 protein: CAWSVGLAGVNEQYF. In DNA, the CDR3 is TGTGCCTGGAGTGTAGGGCTAGCGGGAGTAAACGAGCAGTACTTC. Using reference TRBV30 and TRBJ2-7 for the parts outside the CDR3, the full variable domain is SQTIHQWPATLVQPVGSPLSLECTVEGTSNPNLYWYRQAAGRGLQLLFYSVGIGQISSEVPQNLSASRPQDRQFILSSKKLLLSDSGFYLCAWSVGLAGVNEQYFGPGTRLTVT.

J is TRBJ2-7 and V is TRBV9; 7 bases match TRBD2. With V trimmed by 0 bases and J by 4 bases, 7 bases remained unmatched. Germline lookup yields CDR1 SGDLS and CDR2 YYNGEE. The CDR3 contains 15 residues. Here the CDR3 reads CASSVGLGRIYEQYF. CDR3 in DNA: TGTGCCAGCAGCGTAGGACTCGGGAGGATTTACGAGCAGTACTTC. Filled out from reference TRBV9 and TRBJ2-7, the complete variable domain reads DSGVTQTPKHLITATGQRVTLRCSPRSGDLSVYWYQQSLDQGLQFLIQYYNGEERAKGNILERFSAQQFPDLHSELNLSSLELGDSALYFCASSVGLGRIYEQYFGPGTRLTVT.

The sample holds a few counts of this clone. Here the CDR3 reads CASSQEFYEQYF. CDR3 bases: TGTGCCAGCAGTCAGGAATTCTACGAGCAGTACTTC. The J gene is TRBJ2-7, the V gene TRBV2; the D is unclear. V was clipped by 5 bases and J by 3 bases, with 8 bases between them. The CDR3 runs 12 residues. Germline V lookup: CDR1 SNHLY, CDR2 FYNNEI. Using reference TRBV2 and TRBJ2-7 for the parts outside the CDR3, the full variable domain is EPEVTQTPSHQVTQMGQEVILRCVPISNHLYFYWYRQILGQKVEFLVSFYNNEISEKSEIFDDQFSVERPDGSNFTLKIRSTKLEDSAMYFCASSQEFYEQYFGPGTRLTVT.

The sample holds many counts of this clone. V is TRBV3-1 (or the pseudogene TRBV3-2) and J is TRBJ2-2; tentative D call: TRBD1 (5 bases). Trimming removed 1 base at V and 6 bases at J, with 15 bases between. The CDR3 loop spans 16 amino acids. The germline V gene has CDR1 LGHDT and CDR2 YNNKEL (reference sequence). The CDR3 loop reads CASSQGRDSGSGELFF. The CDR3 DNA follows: TGTGCCAGCAGCCAAGGAAGGGATTCAGGGTCCGGGGAGCTGTTTTTT.

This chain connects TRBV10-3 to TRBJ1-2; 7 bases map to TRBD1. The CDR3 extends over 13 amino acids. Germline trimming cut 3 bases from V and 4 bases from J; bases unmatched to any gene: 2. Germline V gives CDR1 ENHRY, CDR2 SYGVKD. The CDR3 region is CAISEGGTYGYTF. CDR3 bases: TGTGCCATCAGTGAAGGGGGCACCTATGGCTACACCTTC.

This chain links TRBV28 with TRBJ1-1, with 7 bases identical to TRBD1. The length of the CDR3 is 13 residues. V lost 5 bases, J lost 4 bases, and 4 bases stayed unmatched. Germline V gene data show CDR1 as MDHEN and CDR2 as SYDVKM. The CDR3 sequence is CASSLQGSTEAFF. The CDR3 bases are TGTGCCAGCAGTCTACAGGGGAGCACTGAAGCTTTCTTT.

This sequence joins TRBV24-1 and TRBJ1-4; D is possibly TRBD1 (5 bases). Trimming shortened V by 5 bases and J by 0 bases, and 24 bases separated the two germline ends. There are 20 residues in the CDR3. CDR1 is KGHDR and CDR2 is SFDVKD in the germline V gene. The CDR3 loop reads CATSGGRVSYWLATNEKLFF. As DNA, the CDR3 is TGTGCCACCAGTGGGGGCAGGGTGAGTTACTGGTTGGCAACTAATGAAAAACTGTTTTTT.